This record covers a single TCR beta chain. The source of the sample is a study of PD-L1 blockade in urothelial cancer. Study-wide background: Male patients with bladder-origin urothelial cancer numbered about nine tenths of the roughly 29. Reported median T cell count for blood samples was more than 140,000. Analyses used blood from 3 weeks (second dose) and 6 weeks after treatment start.

Stated time point: pretreatment peripheral blood. Patients each gave 1 to 8 samples, pretreatment and on-treatment. The repertoire was sequenced with immunoSEQ multiplex PCR; TCRdb's copy has only in-frame clones and lacks some. The sample lists about 130,000 clones, around 85% occurring once. Germline loops: CDR1 SGDLS, CDR2 YYNGEE. This CDR3 has 16 amino acids. With 0 bases clipped from V and 8 bases from J, the junction kept 4 bases outside the gene matches. The origin of this receptor is a man aged 45-65 years with urothelial cancer. This sample comprised PBMCs, obtained around atezolizumab (anti-PD-L1) treatment. The gene calls are TRBV9 and TRBJ2-1; 14 bases agree with TRBD2. The CDR3, as DNA: TGTGCCAGCAGCGTAGAGGGACTAGCGGGAGTCCATGAGCAGTTCTTC. Translated, it gives CASSVEGLAGVHEQFF.